This entry is about one T cell receptor (beta chain). This CDR3 is 15 amino acids long. CDR1 is SGHNT, CDR2 YENEEA, per germline. V lost 3 bases to trimming and J lost 0 bases, with 11 bases between them. Libraries were prepared by immunoSEQ multiplex PCR; TCRdb keeps only in-frame clonotypes and omits some of them. The repertoire holds around 90,000 clones, with around four fifths as singletons. The record originates from a study of control samples from healthy donors and cancer patients. The TCR originated in a man aged 25 to 40 in good health. The chain is built from TRBV11-3 and TRBJ1-1, with D perhaps matching TRBD1 (5 bases). Sequenced sample: blood. Here the CDR3 reads CASSLWGSMNTEAFF. Here the CDR3 DNA reads TGTGCCAGCAGCTTGTGGGGGTCTATGAACACTGAAGCTTTCTTT. The full variable domain, its missing parts supplied by reference TRBV11-3 and TRBJ1-1, is EAGVVQSPRYKIIEKKQPVAFWCNPISGHNTLYWYLQNLGQGPELLIRYENEEAVDDSQLPKDRFSAERLKGVDSTLKIQPAELGDSAVYLCASSLWGSMNTEAFFGQGTRLTVV.